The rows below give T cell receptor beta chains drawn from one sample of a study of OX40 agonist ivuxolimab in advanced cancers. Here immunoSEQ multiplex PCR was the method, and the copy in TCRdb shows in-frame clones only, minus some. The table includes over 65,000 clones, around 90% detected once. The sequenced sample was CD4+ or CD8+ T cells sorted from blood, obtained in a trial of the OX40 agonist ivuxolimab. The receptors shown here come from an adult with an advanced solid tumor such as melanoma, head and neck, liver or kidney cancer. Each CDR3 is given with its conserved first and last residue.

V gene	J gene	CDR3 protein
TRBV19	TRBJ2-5	CASSIVFREETQYF
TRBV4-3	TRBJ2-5	CASSQELAGGIGQETQYF
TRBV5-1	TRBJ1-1	CASSFSGGREEAFF
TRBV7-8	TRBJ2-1	CASSSGTGSFYEQFF
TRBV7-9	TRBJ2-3	CASSLGHNLRDTQYF
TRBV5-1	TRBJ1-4	CASSILNMQGGEKLFF
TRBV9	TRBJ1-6	CASSVMSEDSPLHF
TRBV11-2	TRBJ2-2	CASSLEGRPNTGELFF
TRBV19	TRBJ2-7	CASSAAGYEQYF
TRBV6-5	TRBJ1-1	CASSRQNTEAFF
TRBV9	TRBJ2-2	CASSVVGEGGELFF
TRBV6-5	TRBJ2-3	CASSYRGRGPDTQYF
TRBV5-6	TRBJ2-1	CASSSDRGLYNEQFF
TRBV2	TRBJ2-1	CASRQSVEQFF
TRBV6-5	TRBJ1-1	CAYGRTTEAFF
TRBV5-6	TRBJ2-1	CASSLRDRVGNEQFF
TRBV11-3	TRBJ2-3	CASSFRGSTDTQYF
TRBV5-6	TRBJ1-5	CASSWTGRGHQPQHF
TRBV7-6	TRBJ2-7	CASSLMSGSSYEQYF
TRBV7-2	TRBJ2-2	CASSLDGGPWELFF
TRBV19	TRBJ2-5	CASSIDHSRGKETQYF
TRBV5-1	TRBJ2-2	CASSLASFFTGELFF
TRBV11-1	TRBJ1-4	CASSSGPYNEKLFF
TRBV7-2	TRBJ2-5	CASSSLPGGQETQYF
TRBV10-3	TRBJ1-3	CAISEGGSSGNTIYF
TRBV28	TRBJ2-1	CASGGDYYNEQFF
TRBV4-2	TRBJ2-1	CASSSLRKRGVYNEQFF
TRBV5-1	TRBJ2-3	CASSGTSGDTQYF
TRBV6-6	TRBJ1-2	CASKPFVGGYTF
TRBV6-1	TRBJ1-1	CASRARARTEAFF
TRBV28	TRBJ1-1	CASRTGNTEAFF
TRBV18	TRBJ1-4	CASSPRDGSNEKLFF
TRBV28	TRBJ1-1	CASSLSRTGGDAFF
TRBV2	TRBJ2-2	CASQNTGELFF
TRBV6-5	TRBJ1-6	CASKAGQYNSPLHF
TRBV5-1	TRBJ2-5	CASRLWEETQYF
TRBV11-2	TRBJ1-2	CASSLAGGYGYTF
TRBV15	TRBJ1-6	CATSAGQGYSPLHF
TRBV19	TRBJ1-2	CASRTGRDWSGYTF
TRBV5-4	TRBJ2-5	CASSLLQGVRETQYF
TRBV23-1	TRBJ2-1	CASSLNRLSSYNEQFF
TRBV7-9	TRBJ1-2	CASSLETGTYGYTF
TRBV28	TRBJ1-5	CASSIYTGGRQPQHF
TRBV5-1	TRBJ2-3	CASSLESSGRHTQYF
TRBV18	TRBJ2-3	CASSPPAAGYTDTQYF
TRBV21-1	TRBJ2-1	CASSKAGASGRSSEQFF
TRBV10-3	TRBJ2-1	CAIRDRDPWNEQFF
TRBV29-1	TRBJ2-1	CSLGTAPYNEQFF
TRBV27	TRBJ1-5	CASGRSRVNQPQHF
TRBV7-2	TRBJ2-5	CASSRQGPRQETQYF
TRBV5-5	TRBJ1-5	CASRGAPNQPQHF
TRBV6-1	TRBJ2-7	CASSDGVAEQYF
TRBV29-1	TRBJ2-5	CSVDGLAGEETQYF
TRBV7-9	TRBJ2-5	CASSFYGRSVETQYF
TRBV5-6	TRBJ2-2	CASSLAGANTGELFF
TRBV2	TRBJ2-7	CASSALWGLAGGQYF